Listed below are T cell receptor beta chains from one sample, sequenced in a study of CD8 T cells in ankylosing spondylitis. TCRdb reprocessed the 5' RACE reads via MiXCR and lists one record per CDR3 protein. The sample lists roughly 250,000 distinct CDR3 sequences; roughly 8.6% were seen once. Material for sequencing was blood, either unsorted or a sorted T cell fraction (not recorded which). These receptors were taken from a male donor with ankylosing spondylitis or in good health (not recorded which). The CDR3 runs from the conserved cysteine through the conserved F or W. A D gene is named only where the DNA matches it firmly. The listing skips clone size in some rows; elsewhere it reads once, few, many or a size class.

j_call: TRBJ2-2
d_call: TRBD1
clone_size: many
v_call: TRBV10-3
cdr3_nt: TGTGCCATCAGTGAGGGACAGGGAGGCACCGGGGAGCTGTTTTTT
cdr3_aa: CAISEGQGGTGELFF

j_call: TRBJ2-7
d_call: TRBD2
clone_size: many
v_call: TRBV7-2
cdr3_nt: TGTGCCAGCAGCTTAGAGGCGGGAGGCTACGAGCAGTACTTC
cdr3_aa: CASSLEAGGYEQYF

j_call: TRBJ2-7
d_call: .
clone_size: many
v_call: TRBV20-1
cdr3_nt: TGCAGTGCTAGTGGGGGTATGGGGACTTCCTACGAGCAGTACTTC
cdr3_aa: CSASGGMGTSYEQYF

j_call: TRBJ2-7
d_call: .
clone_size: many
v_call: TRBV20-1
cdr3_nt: TGCAGTGCAACACCGCACCTCAGGGGCCGCTCCTACGAGCAGTACTTC
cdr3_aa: CSATPHLRGRSYEQYF

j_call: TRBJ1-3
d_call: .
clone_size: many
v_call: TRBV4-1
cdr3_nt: TGCGCCAGTTGGGACCGGCCCAAATCGCTTGGAAACACCATATATTTT
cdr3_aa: CASWDRPKSLGNTIYF

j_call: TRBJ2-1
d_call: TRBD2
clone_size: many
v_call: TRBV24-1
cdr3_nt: TGTGCCACCAGTGAAACTAGCGGGAGGTTTCATGAGCAGTTCTTC
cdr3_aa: CATSETSGRFHEQFF

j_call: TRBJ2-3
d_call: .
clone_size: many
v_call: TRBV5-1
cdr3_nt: TGCGCCAGCAACCCGGGGGTAGGAGGAGATACGCAGTATTTT
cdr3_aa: CASNPGVGGDTQYF

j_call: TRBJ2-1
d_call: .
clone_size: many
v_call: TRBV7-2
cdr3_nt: TGTGCCAGCAGCCGAAATAGGATGAGGTGGACCTACAATGAGCAGTTCTTC
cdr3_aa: CASSRNRMRWTYNEQFF

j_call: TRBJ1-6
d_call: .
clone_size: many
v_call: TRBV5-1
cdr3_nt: TGCGCCAGCAGCTTGGAACGGGCCAGAGGGTCACCCCTCCACTTT
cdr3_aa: CASSLERARGSPLHF

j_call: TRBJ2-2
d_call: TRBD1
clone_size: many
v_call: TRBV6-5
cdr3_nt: TGTGCCAGCAGTTACTCGACCGGGACAGGGAACACCGGGGAGCTGTTTTTT
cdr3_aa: CASSYSTGTGNTGELFF

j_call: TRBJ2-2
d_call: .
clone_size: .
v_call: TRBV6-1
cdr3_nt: TGTGCCAGCAGTGAGGGCGCGGGAACCGGGGAGCTGTTTTTT
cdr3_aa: CASSEGAGTGELFF

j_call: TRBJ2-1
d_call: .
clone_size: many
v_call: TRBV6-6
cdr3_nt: TGTGCCAGCAGCTATCCCCGTGTGGGTGAGCAGTTCTTC
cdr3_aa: CASSYPRVGEQFF

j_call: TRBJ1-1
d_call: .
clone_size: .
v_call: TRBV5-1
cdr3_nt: TGCGCCAGCAGCCCCCGACCGTTGGGCAGTGAAGCTTTCTTT
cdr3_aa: CASSPRPLGSEAFF

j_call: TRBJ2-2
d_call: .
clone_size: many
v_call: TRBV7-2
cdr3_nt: TGTGCCAGCAGCTTAGTAGCGTCGCTCACCGGGGAGCTGTTTTTT
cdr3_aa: CASSLVASLTGELFF

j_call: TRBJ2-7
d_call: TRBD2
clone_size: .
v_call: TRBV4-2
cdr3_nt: TGTGCCAGCAGCCCTTGGACTAGCGGGGGGATCTACGAGCAGTACTTC
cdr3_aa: CASSPWTSGGIYEQYF

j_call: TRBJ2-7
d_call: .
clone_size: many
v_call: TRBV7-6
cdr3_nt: TGTGCCAGCAGCTTCCATACAGGGAAGGGCGAGCAGTACTTC
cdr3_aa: CASSFHTGKGEQYF

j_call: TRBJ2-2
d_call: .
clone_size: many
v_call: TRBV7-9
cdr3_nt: TGTGCCAGCAGCCCCCCCGGATCAGTTGGCACCGGGGAGCTGTTTTTT
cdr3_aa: CASSPPGSVGTGELFF

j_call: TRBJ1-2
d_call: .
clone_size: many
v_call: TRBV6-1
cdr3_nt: TGTGCCAGCAGCCTTGATGGGACACGCGGCTATGGCTACACCTTC
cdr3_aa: CASSLDGTRGYGYTF

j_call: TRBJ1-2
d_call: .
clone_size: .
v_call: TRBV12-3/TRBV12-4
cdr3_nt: TGTGCCAGCAGTTCCCTCACCGGGACAACCTATGGCTACACCTTC
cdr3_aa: CASSSLTGTTYGYTF

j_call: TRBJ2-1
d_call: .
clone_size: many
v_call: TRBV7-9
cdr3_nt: TGTGCCAGCAGCCCCCTCGGCTACAATGAGCAGTTCTTC
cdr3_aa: CASSPLGYNEQFF

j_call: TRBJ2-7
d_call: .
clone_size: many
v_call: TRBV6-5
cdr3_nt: TGTGCCAGCAGTTACTCAAGGTCCCGCGACGAGCAGTACTTC
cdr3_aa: CASSYSRSRDEQYF

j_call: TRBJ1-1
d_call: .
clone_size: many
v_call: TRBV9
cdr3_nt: TGTGCCAGCAGCGTTGGGATGGACACTGAAGCTTTCTTT
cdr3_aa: CASSVGMDTEAFF

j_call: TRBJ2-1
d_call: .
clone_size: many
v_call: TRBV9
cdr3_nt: TGTGCCAGCAGCGGCGGGACTCTCTACAATGAGCAGTTCTTC
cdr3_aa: CASSGGTLYNEQFF

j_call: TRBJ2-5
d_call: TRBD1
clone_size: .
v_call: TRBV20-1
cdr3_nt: TGCAGTGCTAGAGATCTCCGGGACAGTCTTCAAGAGACCCAGTACTTC
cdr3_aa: CSARDLRDSLQETQYF

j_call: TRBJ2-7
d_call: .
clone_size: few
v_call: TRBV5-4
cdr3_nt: TGTGCCAGCAGCTTGGGACTAGACCCAGTGGAGCAGTACTTC
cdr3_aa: CASSLGLDPVEQYF

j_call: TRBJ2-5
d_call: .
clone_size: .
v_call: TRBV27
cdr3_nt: TGTGCCAGCTCTACCCGGGCGCTAGTCCATGAGACCCAGTACTTC
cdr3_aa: CASSTRALVHETQYF

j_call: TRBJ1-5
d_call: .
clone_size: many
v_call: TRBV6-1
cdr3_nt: TGTGCCAGCAGCCACGGGAGGGACAATCAGCCCCAGCATTTT
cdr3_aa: CASSHGRDNQPQHF

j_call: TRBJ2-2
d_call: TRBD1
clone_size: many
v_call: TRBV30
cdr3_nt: TGTGCCTGGGAATCGACAGGGGGGTTCACCGGGGAGCTGTTTTTT
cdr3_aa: CAWESTGGFTGELFF

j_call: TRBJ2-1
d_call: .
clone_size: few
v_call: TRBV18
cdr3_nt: TGTGCCAGCTCACTTCCCGGGACCCCTCACCCCGGGCTCTTC
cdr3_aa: CASSLPGTPHPGLF

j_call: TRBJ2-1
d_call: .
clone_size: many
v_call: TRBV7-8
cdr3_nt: TGTGCCAGCAGCTTACCGTACCGTTACAATGAGCAGTTCTTC
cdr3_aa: CASSLPYRYNEQFF

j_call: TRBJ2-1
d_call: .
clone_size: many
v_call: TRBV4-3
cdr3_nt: TGCGCCAGCAGCTCCACCCCTCAGGGGGGCCCCTACAATGAGCAGTTCTTC
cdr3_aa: CASSSTPQGGPYNEQFF

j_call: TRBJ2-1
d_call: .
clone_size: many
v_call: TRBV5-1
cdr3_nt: TGCGCCAGCAGCTTGGAGGCTGCTAGCTCCTACAATGAGCAGTTCTTC
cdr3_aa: CASSLEAASSYNEQFF